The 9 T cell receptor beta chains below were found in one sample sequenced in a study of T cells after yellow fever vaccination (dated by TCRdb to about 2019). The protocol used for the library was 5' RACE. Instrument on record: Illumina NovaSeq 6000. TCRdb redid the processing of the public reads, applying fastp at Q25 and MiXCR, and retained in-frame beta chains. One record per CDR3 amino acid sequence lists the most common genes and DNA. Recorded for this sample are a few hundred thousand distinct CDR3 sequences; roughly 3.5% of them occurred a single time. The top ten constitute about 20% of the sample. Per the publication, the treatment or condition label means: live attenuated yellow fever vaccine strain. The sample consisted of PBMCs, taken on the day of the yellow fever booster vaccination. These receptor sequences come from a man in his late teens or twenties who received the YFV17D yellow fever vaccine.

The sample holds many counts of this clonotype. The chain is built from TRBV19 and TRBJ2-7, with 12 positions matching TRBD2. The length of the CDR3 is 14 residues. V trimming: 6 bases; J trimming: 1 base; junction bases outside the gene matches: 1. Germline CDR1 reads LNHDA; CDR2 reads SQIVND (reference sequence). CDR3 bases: TGTGCCAGTAGAGGACTAGCGGGATCCTACGAGCAGTACTTC. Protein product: CASRGLAGSYEQYF. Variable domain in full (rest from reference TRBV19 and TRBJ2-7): DGGITQSPKYLFRKEGQNVTLSCEQNLNHDAMYWYRQDPGQGLRLIYYSQIVNDFQKGDIAEGYSVSREKKESFPLTVTSAQKNPTAFYLCASRGLAGSYEQYFGPGTRLTVT.

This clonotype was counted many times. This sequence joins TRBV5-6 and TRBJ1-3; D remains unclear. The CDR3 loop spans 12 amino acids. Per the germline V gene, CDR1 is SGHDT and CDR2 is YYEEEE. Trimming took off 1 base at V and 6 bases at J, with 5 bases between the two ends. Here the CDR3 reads CASSLNLNTIYF. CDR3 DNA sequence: TGTGCCAGCAGCTTGAATTTAAACACCATATATTTT.

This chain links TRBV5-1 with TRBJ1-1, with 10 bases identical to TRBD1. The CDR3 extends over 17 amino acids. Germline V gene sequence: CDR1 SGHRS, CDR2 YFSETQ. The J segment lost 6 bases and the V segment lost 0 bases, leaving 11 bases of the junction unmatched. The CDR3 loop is CASSLAPPGQGDAEAFF. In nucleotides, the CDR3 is TGCGCCAGCAGCTTGGCCCCTCCCGGACAGGGGGACGCTGAAGCTTTCTTT.

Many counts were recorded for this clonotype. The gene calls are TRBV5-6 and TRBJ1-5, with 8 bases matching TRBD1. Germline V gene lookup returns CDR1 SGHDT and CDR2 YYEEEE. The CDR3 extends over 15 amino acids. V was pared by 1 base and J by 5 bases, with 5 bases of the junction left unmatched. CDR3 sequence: CASSLNRGRYQPQHF. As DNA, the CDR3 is TGTGCCAGCAGCTTGAACAGGGGGAGGTATCAGCCCCAGCATTTT.

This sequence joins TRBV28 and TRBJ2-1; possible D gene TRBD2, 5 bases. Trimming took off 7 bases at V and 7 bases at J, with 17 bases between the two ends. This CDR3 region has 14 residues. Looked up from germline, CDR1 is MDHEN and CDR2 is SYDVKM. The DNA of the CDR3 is TGTGCCAGCATGGGCCCGGGGAATCCAAATGAGCAGTTCTTC. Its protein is CASMGPGNPNEQFF.

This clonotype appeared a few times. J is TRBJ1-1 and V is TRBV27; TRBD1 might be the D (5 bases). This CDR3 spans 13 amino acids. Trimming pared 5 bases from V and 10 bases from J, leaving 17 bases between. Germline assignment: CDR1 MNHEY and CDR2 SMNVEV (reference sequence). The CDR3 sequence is CASSPTLGGGAFF. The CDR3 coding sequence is TGTGCCAGCAGTCCGACCTTGGGGGGGGGAGCTTTCTTT.

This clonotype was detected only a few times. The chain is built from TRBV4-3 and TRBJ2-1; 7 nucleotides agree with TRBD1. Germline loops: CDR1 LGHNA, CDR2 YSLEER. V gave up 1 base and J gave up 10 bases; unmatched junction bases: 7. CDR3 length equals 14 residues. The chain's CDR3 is CASSQVARGQEQFF. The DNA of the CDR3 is TGCGCCAGCAGCCAAGTCGCCAGGGGACAGGAGCAGTTCTTC.

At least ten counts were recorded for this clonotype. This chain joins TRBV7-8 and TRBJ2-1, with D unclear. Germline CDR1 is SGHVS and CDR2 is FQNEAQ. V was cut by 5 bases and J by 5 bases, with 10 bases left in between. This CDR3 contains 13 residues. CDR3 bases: TGTGCCAGCAGCGCCTGGATCAACAATGAGCAGTTCTTC. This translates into CASSAWINNEQFF.

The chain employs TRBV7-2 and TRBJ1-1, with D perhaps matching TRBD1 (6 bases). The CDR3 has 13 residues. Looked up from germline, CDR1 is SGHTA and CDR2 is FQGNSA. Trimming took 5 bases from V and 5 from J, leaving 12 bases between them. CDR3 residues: CASSVGQMTEAFF. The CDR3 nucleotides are TGTGCCAGCAGCGTAGGACAGATGACTGAAGCTTTCTTT. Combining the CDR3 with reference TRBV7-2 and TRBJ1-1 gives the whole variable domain GAGVSQSPSNKVTEKGKDVELRCDPISGHTALYWYRQSLGQGLEFLIYFQGNSAPDKSGLPSDRFSAERTGGSVSTLTIQRTQQEDSAVYLCASSVGQMTEAFFGQGTRLTVV.